Sequencing of this TCR beta chain was carried out in a study of shared clonotypes between healthy human individuals. Study as a whole: The donor group consisted of two women and three men, aged 18 to 49. General study points: Rarefaction revealed incomplete sorted-subset sequencing despite large depth.

Germline CDR1 and CDR2: DFQATT and SNEGSKA (reference sequence). The CDR3 is made up of 11 amino acids. V was pared by 5 bases and J by 5 bases, with 10 bases between. This clone was seen a single time. Its antigen is undetermined. Authors' methods: Filtering differed since immunoSEQ provided only junctions, with no quality scores. Some clones are missing from TCRdb's copy, which holds only in-frame ones; the method was immunoSEQ multiplex PCR. V and J calls and clone size are as listed in that table; D and trimming were resolved from the DNA. The table lists millions of clones, around 94% of them singletons.

The sequencing input was naive CD4+ T cells sorted from blood. Subset: CD45RA+ positively selected. This sequence originates from a young man in good health. The V call is TRBV20-1, the J call TRBJ2-7; possibly TRBD2 for D (6 bases). Here the CDR3 DNA reads TGCAGTGCTGGGGGGTCCCACGAGCAGTACTTC. It translates to CSAGGSHEQYF.